This T cell receptor (beta chain) was identified during a study of T cell changes during pregnancy in multiple sclerosis. Trimming pared 10 bases from V and 0 bases from J, leaving 13 bases between. The CDR3 is made up of 13 amino acids. Germline V gene sequence: CDR1 SGHVS, CDR2 FQNEAQ. The assay was immunoSEQ multiplex PCR, and TCRdb's table has in-frame clones only and misses some. The sample yields 40,000 to 50,000 clones, about 94% seen once. The chain links TRBV7-8 to TRBJ2-7; perhaps TRBD2 as D (5 bases). The sample in question was CD8+ T cells from peripheral blood mononuclear cells, obtained after pregnancy. The TCR sequence derives from a female donor with multiple sclerosis, enrolled in a pregnancy study. CDR3 protein: CATLAVSSYEQYF. CDR3 coding DNA: TGTGCCACCCTAGCTGTAAGCTCCTACGAGCAGTACTTC.